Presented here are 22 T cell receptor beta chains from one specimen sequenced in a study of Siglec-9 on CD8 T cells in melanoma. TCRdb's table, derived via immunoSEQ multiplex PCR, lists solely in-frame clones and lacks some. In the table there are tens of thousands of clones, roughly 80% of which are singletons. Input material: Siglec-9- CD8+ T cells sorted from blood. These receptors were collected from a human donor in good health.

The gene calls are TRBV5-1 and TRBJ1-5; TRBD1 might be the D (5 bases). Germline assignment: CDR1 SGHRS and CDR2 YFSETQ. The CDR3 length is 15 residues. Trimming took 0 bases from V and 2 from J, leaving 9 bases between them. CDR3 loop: CASSLAGGGNQPQHF. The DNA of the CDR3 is TGCGCCAGCAGCTTGGCTGGGGGAGGCAATCAGCCCCAGCATTTT.

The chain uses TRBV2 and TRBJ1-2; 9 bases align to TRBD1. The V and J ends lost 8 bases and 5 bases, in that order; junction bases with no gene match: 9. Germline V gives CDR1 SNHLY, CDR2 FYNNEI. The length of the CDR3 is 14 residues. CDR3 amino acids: CASGRDRDAYGYTF. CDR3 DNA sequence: TGTGCCAGCGGGCGGGACAGGGACGCTTATGGCTACACCTTC.

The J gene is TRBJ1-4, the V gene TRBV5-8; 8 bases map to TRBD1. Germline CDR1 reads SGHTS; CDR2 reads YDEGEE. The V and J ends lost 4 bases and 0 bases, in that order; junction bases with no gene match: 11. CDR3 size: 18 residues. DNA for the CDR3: TGTGCCAGCAGCGCGGACAGGGTAATAGGTGCAACTAATGAAAAACTGTTTTTT. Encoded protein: CASSADRVIGATNEKLFF.

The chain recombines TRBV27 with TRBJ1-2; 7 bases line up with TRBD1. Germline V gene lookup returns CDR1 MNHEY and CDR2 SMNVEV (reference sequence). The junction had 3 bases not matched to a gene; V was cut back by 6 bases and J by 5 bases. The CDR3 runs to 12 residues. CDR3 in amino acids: CASRTGLYGYTF. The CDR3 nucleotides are TGTGCCAGCAGGACAGGGCTATATGGCTACACCTTC.

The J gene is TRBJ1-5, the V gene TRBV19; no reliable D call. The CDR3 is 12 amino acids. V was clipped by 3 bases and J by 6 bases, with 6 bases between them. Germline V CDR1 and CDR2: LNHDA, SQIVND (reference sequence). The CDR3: CASSMGSQPQHF. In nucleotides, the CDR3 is TGTGCCAGTAGTATGGGTAGTCAGCCCCAGCATTTT.

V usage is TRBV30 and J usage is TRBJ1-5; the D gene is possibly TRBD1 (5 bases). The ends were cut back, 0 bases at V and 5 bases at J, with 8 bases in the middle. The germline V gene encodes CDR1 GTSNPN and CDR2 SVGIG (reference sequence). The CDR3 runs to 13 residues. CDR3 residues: CAWSVMGDQPQHF. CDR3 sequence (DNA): TGTGCCTGGAGTGTAATGGGGGATCAGCCCCAGCATTTT.

This CDR3 reads CASSLGQGITEAFF. The CDR3 DNA reads as TGCGCCAGCAGCCTAGGACAGGGGATCACTGAAGCTTTCTTT. The chain employs TRBV4-1 and TRBJ1-1, with TRBD1 identical over 9 bases. This CDR3 spans 14 amino acids. Trimming at V came to 4 bases and at J to 4 bases, leaving 4 bases not matched to a gene. In germline, CDR1 is MGHRA, CDR2 YSYEKL.

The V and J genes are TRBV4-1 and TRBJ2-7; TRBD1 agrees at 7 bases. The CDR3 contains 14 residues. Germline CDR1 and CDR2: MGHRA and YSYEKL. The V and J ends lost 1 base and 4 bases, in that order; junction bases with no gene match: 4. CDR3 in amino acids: CASSQVQGEYEQYF. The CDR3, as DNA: TGCGCCAGCAGCCAAGTCCAGGGGGAGTACGAGCAGTACTTC.

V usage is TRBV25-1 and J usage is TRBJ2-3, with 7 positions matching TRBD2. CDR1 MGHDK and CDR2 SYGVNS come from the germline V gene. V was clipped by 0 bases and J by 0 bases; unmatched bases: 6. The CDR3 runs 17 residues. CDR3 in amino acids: CASSEYRAGVSTDTQYF. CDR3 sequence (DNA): TGTGCCAGCAGTGAATATCGGGCGGGGGTCAGCACAGATACGCAGTATTTT. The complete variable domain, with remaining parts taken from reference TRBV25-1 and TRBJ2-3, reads EADIYQTPRYLVIGTGKKITLECSQTMGHDKMYWYQQDPGMELHLIHYSYGVNSTEKGDLSSESTVSRIRTEHFPLTLESARPSHTSQYLCASSEYRAGVSTDTQYFGPGTRLTVL.

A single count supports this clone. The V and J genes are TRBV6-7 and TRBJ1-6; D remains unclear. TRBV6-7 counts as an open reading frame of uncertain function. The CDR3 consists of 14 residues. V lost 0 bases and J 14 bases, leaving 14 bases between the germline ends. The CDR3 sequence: CASSYSHPDRALHF. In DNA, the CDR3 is TGTGCCAGCAGTTACTCCCACCCTGATAGGGCCCTCCACTTT.

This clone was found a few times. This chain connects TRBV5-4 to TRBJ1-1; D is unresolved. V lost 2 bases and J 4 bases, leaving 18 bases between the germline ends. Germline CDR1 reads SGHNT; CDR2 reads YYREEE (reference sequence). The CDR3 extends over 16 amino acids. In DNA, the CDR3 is TGTGCCAGCAGCTTAGCCGGGAGCCTCATGAGCACTGAAGCTTTCTTT. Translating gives CASSLAGSLMSTEAFF.

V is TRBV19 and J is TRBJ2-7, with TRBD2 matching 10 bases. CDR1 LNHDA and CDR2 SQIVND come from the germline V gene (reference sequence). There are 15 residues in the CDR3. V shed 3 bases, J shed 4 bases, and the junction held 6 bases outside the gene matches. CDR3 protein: CASSIQAGGPYEQYV. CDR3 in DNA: TGTGCCAGTAGTATTCAAGCGGGAGGGCCTTACGAGCAGTACGTC.

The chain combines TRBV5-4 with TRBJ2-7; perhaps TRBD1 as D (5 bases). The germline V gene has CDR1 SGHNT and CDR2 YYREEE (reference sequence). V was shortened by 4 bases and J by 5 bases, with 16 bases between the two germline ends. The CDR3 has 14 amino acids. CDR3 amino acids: CASSPYQGPNEQYF. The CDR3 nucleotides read TGTGCCAGCAGCCCGTATCAGGGTCCCAACGAGCAGTACTTC.

For the CDR3, the DNA is TGCGCCAGCAGCTTGACCCTCGGAGCGCGGAGCTCCTACAATGAGCAGTTCTTC. Amino acids: CASSLTLGARSSYNEQFF. The chain carries TRBV5-1 and TRBJ2-1; D is unresolved. Per germline, CDR1 SGHRS and CDR2 YFSETQ. The CDR3 loop spans 18 amino acids. The ends were cut back, 1 base at V and 0 bases at J, with 17 bases in the middle.

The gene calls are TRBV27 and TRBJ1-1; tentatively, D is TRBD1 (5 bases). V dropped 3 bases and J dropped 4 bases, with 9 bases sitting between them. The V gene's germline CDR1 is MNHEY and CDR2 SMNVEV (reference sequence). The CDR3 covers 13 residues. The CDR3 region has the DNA TGTGCCAGCAGTTTGTCGGGGGGCACTGAAGCTTTCTTT. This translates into CASSLSGGTEAFF.

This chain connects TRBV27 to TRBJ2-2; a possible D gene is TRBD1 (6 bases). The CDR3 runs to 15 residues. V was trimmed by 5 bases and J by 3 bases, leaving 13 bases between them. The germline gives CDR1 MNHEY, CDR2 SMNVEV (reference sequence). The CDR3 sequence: CASSPLRQDTGELFF. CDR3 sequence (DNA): TGTGCCAGCAGTCCCCTGCGACAGGACACCGGGGAGCTGTTTTTT.

The CDR3 loop reads CASSSRAAVWKQGGGTIYF. The CDR3 DNA sequence: TGTGCCAGCAGTTCCAGGGCGGCCGTCTGGAAACAGGGGGGGGGCACCATATATTTT. This rearrangement joins TRBV27 to TRBJ1-3, with TRBD1 matching 8 bases. This CDR3 has 19 amino acids. Germline V lookup: CDR1 MNHEY, CDR2 SMNVEV (reference sequence). The V gene end was trimmed by 4 bases and the J gene end by 9 bases; junction bases not matched to a gene: 23.

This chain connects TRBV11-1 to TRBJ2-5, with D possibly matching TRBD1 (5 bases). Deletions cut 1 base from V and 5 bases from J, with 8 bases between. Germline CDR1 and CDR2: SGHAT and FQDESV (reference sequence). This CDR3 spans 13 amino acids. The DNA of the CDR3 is TGTGCCAGCAGCTTAGGGACAATGGAGACCCAGTACTTC. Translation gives CASSLGTMETQYF. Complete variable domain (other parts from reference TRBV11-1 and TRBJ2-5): EAEVAQSPRYKITEKSQAVAFWCDPISGHATLYWYRQILGQGPELLVQFQDESVVDDSQLPKDRFSAERLKGVDSTLKIQPAELGDSAMYLCASSLGTMETQYFGPGTRLLVL.

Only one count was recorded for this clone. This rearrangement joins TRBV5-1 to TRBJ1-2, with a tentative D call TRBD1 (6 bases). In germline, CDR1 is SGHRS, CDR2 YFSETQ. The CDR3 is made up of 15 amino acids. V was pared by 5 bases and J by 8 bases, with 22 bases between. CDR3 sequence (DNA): TGCGCCAGCAGAGGAGCAGGGGATTCGGCTTTGGGCTACACCTTC. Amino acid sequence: CASRGAGDSALGYTF.

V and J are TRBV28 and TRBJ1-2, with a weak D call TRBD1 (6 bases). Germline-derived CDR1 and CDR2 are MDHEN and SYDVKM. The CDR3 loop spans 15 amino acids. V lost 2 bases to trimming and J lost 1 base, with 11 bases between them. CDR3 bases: TGTGCCAGCAGTTTAATGGGGGGCCGTAACTATGGCTACACCTTC. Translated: CASSLMGGRNYGYTF.

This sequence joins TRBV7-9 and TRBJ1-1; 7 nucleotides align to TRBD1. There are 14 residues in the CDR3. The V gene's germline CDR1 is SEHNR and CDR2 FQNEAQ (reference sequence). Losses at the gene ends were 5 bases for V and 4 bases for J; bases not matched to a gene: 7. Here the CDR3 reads CASSVKGAGTEAFF. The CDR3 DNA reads TGTGCCAGCAGCGTCAAGGGGGCTGGCACTGAAGCTTTCTTT.

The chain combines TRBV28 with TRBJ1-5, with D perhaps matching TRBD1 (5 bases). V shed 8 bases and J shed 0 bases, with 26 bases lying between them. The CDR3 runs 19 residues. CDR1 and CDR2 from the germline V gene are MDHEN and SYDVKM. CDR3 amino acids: CASAWDPDTLLYSNQPQHF. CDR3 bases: TGTGCCAGCGCTTGGGACCCGGACACCCTACTTTATAGCAATCAGCCCCAGCATTTT. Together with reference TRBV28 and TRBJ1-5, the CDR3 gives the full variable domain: DVKVTQSSRYLVKRTGEKVFLECVQDMDHENMFWYRQDPGLGLRLIYFSYDVKMKEKGDIPEGYSVSREKKERFSLILESASTNQTSMYLCASAWDPDTLLYSNQPQHFGDGTRLSIL.